This T cell receptor beta chain appears in the sequencing data of a study of T-cell reconstitution after alpha-beta-depleted transplantation in children. V shed 10 bases and J shed 2 bases, with 9 bases lying between them. This CDR3 is 11 amino acids long. Germline V gene data show CDR1 as MNHEY and CDR2 as SVGEGT. This sample's TCRbeta library carried unique molecular identifier barcodes. TCRdb fed the PCR reads into MiXCR, producing one record per CDR3 protein. The sample shows roughly 300,000 distinct CDR3 sequences, approximately 10% of them seen only once. This sequence was found in a human donor who donated a stem cell graft to a child with acute lymphoblastic leukemia. The source material was PBMCs from the stem cell graft donor, sampled from the stem cell graft. The chain is built from TRBV6-2 or TRBV6-3 and TRBJ2-7; D unresolved. CDR3 protein: CATRTTYEQYF. The DNA for the CDR3 is TGTGCCACCCGGACCACCTACGAGCAGTACTTC.